Listed below are T cell receptor beta chains from one sample, sequenced in a study of immune evolution from preneoplasia to lung adenocarcinoma. Data came from immunoSEQ multiplex PCR; TCRdb stores just in-frame clones and leaves some out. The data show about 12,000 clones, with roughly 84% seen just once and about 4% held by the top ten. The specimen sequenced was FFPE tissue from an adenomatous hyperplasia lung lesion. These receptors were obtained from a person between 50 and 69 years old with lung adenocarcinoma. CDR3s include the opening cysteine and the closing phenylalanine or tryptophan. A D gene is named only where the DNA matches it firmly. Part of the rows lack a size; the others show once, few, many or a class for expanded clones.

>TRBV5-1|TRBD1|TRBJ2-7|NA
TGCGCCAGCAGCTCTAGGACAGGGGGCTACGAGCAGTACTTC
CASSSRTGGYEQYF
>TRBV19|NA|TRBJ1-5|NA
TGTGCCAGTACGGTTTACCACTATAGCAATCAGCCCCAGCATTTT
CASTVYHYSNQPQHF
>TRBV11-2|TRBD1|TRBJ1-5|NA
TGTGCCAGCAGCTTAGGGACAGGGGGCGATCAGCCCCAGCATTTT
CASSLGTGGDQPQHF
>TRBV7-6|TRBD1|TRBJ2-3|NA
TGTGCCAGCAGCCCCCGTAAAGGACAGGGGAGAGATACGCAGTATTTT
CASSPRKGQGRDTQYF
>TRBV30|TRBD1|TRBJ1-1|NA
TGTGCCTGGACCCTGACAGGGGGAACTGAAGCTTTCTTT
CAWTLTGGTEAFF
>TRBV2|NA|TRBJ2-1|NA
TGTGCCAGCAGTGAATCAAGGGACGTCCAGCAGTTCTTC
CASSESRDVQQFF
>TRBV11-3|TRBD2|TRBJ2-2|NA
TGTGCCAGCCGGGGCGGGAGTCGGGCCGGGGAGCTGTTTTTT
CASRGGSRAGELFF
>TRBV14|NA|TRBJ2-1|NA
TGTGCCAGCAGCCAAGATCGAAGGGAGGTCGGGCTGAATGCCTACAATGAGCAGTTCTTC
CASSQDRREVGLNAYNEQFF
>TRBV19|TRBD1|TRBJ1-4|NA
TGTGCCAGTAGACCGACAGGGGCGGATGAAAAACTGTTTTTT
CASRPTGADEKLFF
>TRBV6-5|NA|TRBJ1-1|NA
TGTGCCAGCAGTGGAGGGACGGCGAATGAAGCTTTCTTT
CASSGGTANEAFF
>TRBV2|NA|TRBJ1-4|NA
TGTGCCAGCAGTGAGGGGGGAGGTAATGAAAAACTGTTTTTT
CASSEGGGNEKLFF
>TRBV7-2|NA|TRBJ2-3|NA
TGTGCCAGCAGGGGAGTGAGGGGGAATACGCAGTATTTT
CASRGVRGNTQYF
>TRBV18|NA|TRBJ2-7|NA
TGTGCCAGCTCACCGGGCAGGGACTACGAGCAGTACTTC
CASSPGRDYEQYF
>TRBV5-4|NA|TRBJ2-5|NA
TGTGCCAGCAGCTTAGTAGGAGCTTACCAAGAGACCCAGTACTTC
CASSLVGAYQETQYF
>TRBV7-2|NA|TRBJ1-1|NA
TGTGCCAGCAAGGACTTCGGGGGCACTGAAGCTTTCTTT
CASKDFGGTEAFF
>TRBV11-3|NA|TRBJ2-7|few
TGTGCCAGCAGCTTAGACCGCTCCTACGAGCAGTACTTC
CASSLDRSYEQYF
>TRBV2|TRBD2|TRBJ2-7|NA
TGTGCCAGCAGTGAGTTACGGGGGGCCTACGAGCAGTACTTC
CASSELRGAYEQYF
>TRBV6-6|NA|TRBJ2-2|NA
TGTGCCAGCAGCCCCCGGGTGGGAGTGACCGGGGAGCTGTTTTTT
CASSPRVGVTGELFF
>TRBV6-5|TRBD1|TRBJ1-2|NA
TGTGCCAGCAGGTTAACGACAGGGTGGTATGGCTACACCTTC
CASRLTTGWYGYTF
>TRBV18|NA|TRBJ1-1|medium-sized
TGTGCCAGCTCAGTCGGGGCAGGGGAAGCTTTCTTT
CASSVGAGEAFF
>TRBV18|TRBD2|TRBJ2-3|NA
TGTGCCAGCTCATTAGATCGGGAGGGCGCGGATACGCAGTATTTT
CASSLDREGADTQYF
>TRBV5-1|TRBD2|TRBJ2-3|NA
TGCGCCAGCAGCTGGCCACTAGCGGGAGGAAGCACAGATACGCAGTATTTT
CASSWPLAGGSTDTQYF
>TRBV11-2|NA|TRBJ2-1|NA
TGTGCCAGCAGCTTAGGGGCTATCAATGAGCAGTTCTTC
CASSLGAINEQFF
>TRBV2|NA|TRBJ2-3|NA
TGTGCCAGCAGTGAATGGACCGACACGCAGTATTTT
CASSEWTDTQYF
>TRBV30|TRBD1|TRBJ2-7|NA
TGTGCCTTAAACCGGGACAGGGGATCCTACGAGCAGTACTTC
CALNRDRGSYEQYF
>TRBV12-5|NA|TRBJ2-2|NA
TGTGCTAGTGGCCAAATAGTCGGCACCGGGGAGCTGTTTTTT
CASGQIVGTGELFF
>TRBV14|NA|TRBJ1-2|few
TGTGCCAGCAGCCAATTCGCAGGGACTAACTATGGCTACACCTTC
CASSQFAGTNYGYTF
>TRBV11-2|NA|TRBJ2-7|once
TGTGCCAGCAGCTTAGAGACGGTCTCCTACGAGCAGTACTTC
CASSLETVSYEQYF
>TRBV6-4|NA|TRBJ2-5|once
TGTGCCAGCAGGGCGACAGGGAGGGAAGAGACCCAGTACTTC
CASRATGREETQYF
>TRBV7-9|NA|TRBJ1-1|NA
TGTGCCAGCAGCTTTTGGGAGAGGAACACTGAAGCTTTCTTT
CASSFWERNTEAFF
>TRBV27|NA|TRBJ2-3|NA
TGTGCCAGCAGACGTCTCGGGAGAAATGCAGATACGCAGTATTTT
CASRRLGRNADTQYF
>TRBV2|TRBD2|TRBJ2-3|NA
TGTGCCAGCAAGGCGGCGGGAGGGTGGGATACGCAGTATTTT
CASKAAGGWDTQYF
>TRBV7-9|NA|TRBJ1-2|NA
TGTGCCAGCAGCCCAGGGGCCTTTTATGGCTACACCTTC
CASSPGAFYGYTF
>TRBV27|TRBD2|TRBJ2-5|NA
TGTGCCAGCAGTTTACTAGCGGGAGGGCCAGAGACCCAGTACTTC
CASSLLAGGPETQYF
>TRBV6-5|NA|TRBJ2-3|NA
TGTGCCAGCAGTGTACAGGGATTCACCACAGATACGCAGTATTTT
CASSVQGFTTDTQYF
>TRBV6-5|NA|TRBJ1-1|NA
TGTGCCAGCAGACGCAGGGGCATGAACACTGAAGCTTTCTTT
CASRRRGMNTEAFF
>TRBV5-6|TRBD1|TRBJ1-2|NA
TGTGCCAGCAGCACCGGGACAGGGGACTATGGCTACACCTTC
CASSTGTGDYGYTF
>TRBV27|NA|TRBJ1-5|NA
TGTGCCAGCACCCCGCTGGGTTTGAGCAGGGTGGGTCAGCCCCAGCATTTT
CASTPLGLSRVGQPQHF
>TRBV14|TRBD2|TRBJ2-2|NA
TGTGCCAGCAGCCCCGGGACTAGCGGAACCACCGGGGAGCTGTTTTTT
CASSPGTSGTTGELFF
>TRBV29-1|TRBD2|TRBJ2-3|NA
TGCAGCGTTGGAGGTGGGTGGGAGCGGGAGGCCACAGATACGCAGTATTTT
CSVGGGWEREATDTQYF
>TRBV7-9|NA|TRBJ1-1|NA
TGTGCCAGCAGTTCAGATGCGGGGCCTTACTTT
CASSSDAGPYF
>TRBV2|NA|TRBJ1-2|NA
TGTGCCAGCAGTGAGGAGGCGAGGGACTTTGATGGCTACACCTTC
CASSEEARDFDGYTF
>TRBV27|TRBD2|TRBJ2-7|NA
TGTGCCAGCAGTTTATCGTCGGCGGGAGTATCACACGAGCAGTACTTC
CASSLSSAGVSHEQYF
>TRBV6-5|NA|TRBJ1-1|NA
TGTGCCAGCAGTTACGACAGGCGGTTGAACACTGAAGCTTTCTTT
CASSYDRRLNTEAFF
>TRBV27|NA|TRBJ1-4|NA
TGTGCCAGCAGTTTCGTGGCTAGAGGTGAAAAACTGTTTTTT
CASSFVARGEKLFF
>TRBV6-6|NA|TRBJ2-7|NA
TGTGCCAGCAGAGGGACTCACCTCTCCTACGAGCAGTACTTC
CASRGTHLSYEQYF
>TRBV7-6|NA|TRBJ2-1|NA
TGTGCCAGCAGCCTCCGCTTTGGACACCGAAACAATGAGCAGTTCTTC
CASSLRFGHRNNEQFF
>TRBV27|NA|TRBJ2-1|NA
TGTGCCACTGCACAGGGAGGCTCCTACAATGAGCAGTTCTTC
CATAQGGSYNEQFF
>TRBV28|NA|TRBJ1-6|NA
TGTGCCAGCAGTCTTTGGAAGACAGGTTCACCCCTCCACTTT
CASSLWKTGSPLHF
>TRBV27|TRBD1|TRBJ1-2|once
TGTGCCAGCCTCGACAGGGAAAGGAACACCTTC
CASLDRERNTF
>TRBV18|NA|TRBJ1-1|NA
TGTGCCAGCTCACCGGACCACGGGGACACTGAAGCTTTCTTT
CASSPDHGDTEAFF
>TRBV11-2|TRBD1|TRBJ1-2|NA
TGTGCCAGCAGCCTTCTTCCGACAGGGGCGGGGTATGGCTACACCTTC
CASSLLPTGAGYGYTF
>TRBV10-2|TRBD1|TRBJ2-2|NA
TGCGCCAGCAGCCACTTGAGACAGGGCTCGAACACCGGGGAGCTGTTTTTT
CASSHLRQGSNTGELFF
>TRBV7-9|NA|TRBJ2-3|NA
TGTGCCAGCAGCTTCGGGGGCTCGGATACGCAGTATTTT
CASSFGGSDTQYF
>TRBV5-6|TRBD2|TRBJ2-5|NA
TGTGCCAGCAGCCTATTCCGGGACTACAAAGAGACCCAGTACTTC
CASSLFRDYKETQYF
>TRBV11-3|NA|TRBJ1-1|NA
TGTGCCAGCAGCTTCGACGGGCCTGGCTCAGCTCGAGCGAACACTGAAGCTTTCTTT
CASSFDGPGSARANTEAFF
>TRBV11-3|TRBD1|TRBJ2-2|NA
TGTGCCAGCAGCTTCCGGGACAGGGTTAGGAACGGGGAGCTGTTTTTT
CASSFRDRVRNGELFF
>TRBV11-3|NA|TRBJ2-3|NA
TGTGCCAGCAGCGCCAAAGATACGCAGTATTTT
CASSAKDTQYF
>TRBV28|NA|TRBJ1-1|NA
TGTGCCAGCATCCGTCCGGGACCGGGGGTAGCTTTCTTT
CASIRPGPGVAFF
>TRBV9|TRBD1|TRBJ2-1|medium-sized
TGTGCCAGCAGCTCTGGACAGGGTCCCCATGAGCAGTTCTTC
CASSSGQGPHEQFF